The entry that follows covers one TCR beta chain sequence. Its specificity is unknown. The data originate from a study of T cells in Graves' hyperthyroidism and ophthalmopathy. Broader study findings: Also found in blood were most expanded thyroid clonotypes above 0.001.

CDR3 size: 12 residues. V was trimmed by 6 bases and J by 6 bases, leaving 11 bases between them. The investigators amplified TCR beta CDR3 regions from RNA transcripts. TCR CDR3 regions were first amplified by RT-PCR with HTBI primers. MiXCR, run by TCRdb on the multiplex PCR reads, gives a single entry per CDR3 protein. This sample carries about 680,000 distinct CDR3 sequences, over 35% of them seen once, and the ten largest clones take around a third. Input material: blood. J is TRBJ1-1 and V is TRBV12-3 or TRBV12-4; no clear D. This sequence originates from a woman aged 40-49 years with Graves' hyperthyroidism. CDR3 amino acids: CASRPGRAEAFF. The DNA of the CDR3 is TGTGCCAGCAGGCCCGGGCGCGCTGAAGCTTTCTTT.